The source of this T cell receptor (beta chain) is a study of T cells after posttransplantation cyclophosphamide (TCRdb year 2016). The study in broad terms: Using TRB sequencing, the study followed how the T cell repertoire rebuilt after myeloablative bone marrow transplantation with posttransplantation cyclophosphamide given as GVHD prophylaxis. Because TRA and TRB clonality correlated tightly in about 9 samples, the subsequent TCR analyses were limited to TRB only. TRB sequencing was also done on up to roughly 3 additional blood samples from 2 to 5.2 years after transplant in 3 patients, and on pretransplant blood from a handful of patients. Public TRB sequences were checked against a database of over 3,600 sequences associated with responses to pathogens, tumor antigens, self-antigens and alloantigens. Antigen receptor sequencing was done on samples from a few dozen PTCy-treated patients and from 15 to 20 related bone marrow donors of those patients. Blood from every one of the 30 to 40 PTCy patients who had 1-year posttransplant specimens underwent TRB sequencing.

This clone appeared many times. Its specific antigen is unknown. Base qualities are not at hand, and no much larger clone is one base apart. Genomic DNA was used for TRB sequencing, which was performed with the immunoSEQ assay at survey resolution or with the hsTCRB kit. Per the source publication's procedure: The immunoSEQ software handled the initial read processing, while the LymphoSeq R package was used for the repertoire analyses. For each TRB dataset, clonality was calculated as 1 minus normalized Shannon entropy, and the Gini coefficient was computed as well. Phenotypes of unsorted samples were inferred by mapping TRB sequences from sorted subsets of the recipient or donor onto unsorted samples of the same recipient. Entries here come from immuneACCESS through TCRdb and include only in-frame sequences with V and J called. Some clones fail to appear in such tables; in the studies checked, an unresolved V gene covers under half of the shortfall, and the cause of the remainder is unknown. V and J calls and clone size are as listed in that table; D and trimming were resolved from the DNA. This sample contains some 40,000 clones, none of which is a singleton. Roughly 2% of the sample is taken by the ten largest.

Ends trimmed: V by 1 base, J by 6 bases; bases unmatched to a gene: 1. Inclusive of the bounding cysteine and phenylalanine, the CDR3 is 13 residues long. CDR3 DNA only is kept here, 39 bases in frame from base 1. From a lookup of the germline V gene, CDR1 and CDR2 are SGHVS and FQNEAQ. On the study overall, not on this receptor specifically: At 1-2 months, donor-recipient similarity was low but rose over the first year, and the later blood repertoires were often dominated by donor CD8+ memory clones. Across approximately 45 patients, TRB clonality was highly associated with recipient CMV seropositivity and CMV reactivation, and diversity in PTCy patients was similar to diversity in CNI/methotrexate controls. The TRB repertoires of T cells infiltrating skin or the GI tract showed only limited overlap with the TRB repertoires found in blood.

Peripheral blood samples were provided by related bone marrow donors on the day of marrow donation. Peripheral blood and bone marrow mononuclear cells were isolated by Ficoll-Hypaque density centrifugation and were cryopreserved. The V and J genes are TRBV7-8 and TRBJ1-2; 8 bases in between match TRBD1. Sequencing used PBMCs. The origin of this receptor is a man aged 35 to 55 in good health, CMV-negative, and a related stem cell transplant donor. CDR3 loop: CASSLGQGNGYTF. The sequence in DNA is TGTGCCAGCAGCTTAGGACAGGGGAATGGCTACACCTTC.